This T cell receptor beta chain was obtained from a study of tumor-infiltrating lymphocytes in primary liver carcinoma (dated by TCRdb to about 2017). Context from the whole study: Between late 2015 and March 2016, roughly 5 patients in China with histopathologically diagnosed primary liver carcinoma had their tumors surgically resected. Technical replicate repertoires showed high reproducibility, with mean shared-clone rates approximately 0.87 and correlation coefficients above 0.95. Of the five patients (three men and two women, aged 30 to 69 years), four had hepatocellular carcinoma and one had combined HCC and intrahepatic cholangiocarcinoma. The five patients had tumors of stage T1-T3 N0M0, with maximum diameters ranging from about 4.2 to 11 cm. For each liver tumor, the study sampled five regions along with adjacent normal tissue and blood, and applied TCRbeta repertoire sequencing, expression microarrays and whole-exome sequencing. A total of some 35 specimens from 5 patients underwent TCRbeta repertoire sequencing, comprising some 25 tumor regions, 5 adjacent noncancerous liver tissues and 5 peripheral blood samples. Each sample produced about 3.5 to 7.13 million productive TCRbeta reads, and read depth showed no significant difference between tissue types.

Points on this clonotype: No antigen is known for it. No base quality values were provided; no much bigger clone lies one nucleotide off.

A constant-region primer and ProtoScript II reverse transcriptase were used to reverse-transcribe TCRbeta-specific cDNA from 500 ng total RNA. TCRbeta libraries were built with three nested multiplex PCR rounds, a slightly modified ARM-PCR procedure. Multiplex TRBV1-TRBV30 forward primers and a Cbeta reverse primer were used in the first two PCR rounds, each of which was run for 9 to 11 cycles. Sample barcodes and Illumina adapters were added in a final 25-cycle PCR using Deep VentR polymerase. Before sequencing, amplicons between 200 and 500 bp were purified from gel using a QIAquick gel extraction kit. An Illumina HiSeq 2500 was used to sequence the TCRbeta amplicons with 250-bp paired-end reads. Concerning the study's data processing: Reads were quality-trimmed with Trimmomatic v0.33, and paired reads were merged with FLASH v1.2.11 to recover full CDR3 sequences. V, D and J germline segments were assigned to the rearranged TCRbeta sequences by MiGEC v1.2.1b. VDJtools v1.0.0 computed clonotype statistics and Shannon-Wiener diversity indices. To cut down on sampling bias, every analysis after diversity analysis relied on just the 250 most abundant clonotypes from each sample. The public reads were run again by TCRdb, first through fastp at Q25 and then through MiXCR, and only productive beta chains were kept. A single entry per CDR3 protein holds the most common genes and DNA from its merged rows. TCRdb, not the authors, supplied the V and J calls. A total of fewer than 400,000 distinct CDR3 sequences appear in this sample, approximately 65% of them only once. 9% of the sample is taken by the ten largest.

Findings and caveats that apply to the study as a whole: Pairs of tumor regions showed greater repertoire overlap (mean roughly 36%) than tumor-adjacent pairs (about 17%) or tumor-blood pairs (roughly 15%), which is consistent with antigen-driven expansion. Because the samples were bulk and unsorted, CD4+ and CD8+ T cell repertoires could not be compared. The top 250 clones made up a significantly larger repertoire fraction in tumors than in blood (p = 0.039). Only the TCR beta chain was sequenced, so true repertoire diversity is likely underestimated because unpaired alpha chains were not captured. The study included only five patients, and the authors note findings should be validated in a larger study.

Relative to germline, V is 5 bases shorter and J is 6 bases shorter, with 17 bases between their ends. Inclusive of the bounding cysteine and phenylalanine, the CDR3 is 15 residues long. The kept DNA is CDR3 alone, 45 bases in frame from the first base. CDR1 and CDR2, looked up from the germline V gene, are SGHAT and FQNNGV. RNA from unsorted whole blood was extracted with TRIzol reagent, and germline DNA was obtained with the DNeasy Blood & Tissue kit. Patients had chronic HBV infection and were treatment-naive at sampling. Before surgery, 4 to 5 milliliters of peripheral blood were collected into K2EDTA tubes.

The rearranged segments are TRBV11-2 and TRBJ2-1, with TRBD2 perhaps the D gene, on 6 matching bases. The receptor was isolated from a man in his forties or fifties with primary liver carcinoma and hepatitis B virus infection. Material: peripheral blood. Here the CDR3 is given as CASSPWRGQGNEQFF. The nucleotide sequence is TGTGCCAGCAGCCCCTGGAGGGGTCAAGGCAATGAGCAGTTCTTC.